The 10 T cell receptor beta chains reported below all come from one sample, sequenced in a study of shared clonotypes between healthy human individuals. CD8 cells regarded as naive lacked CD45RO, were positively chosen for CCR7, and omitted terminally differentiated effector memory CD45RA+ cells. Clones were sequenced by immunoSEQ multiplex PCR, and TCRdb holds only the in-frame ones, with some missing. The table lists some 2 million clones, approximately 95% of them singletons. Sequencing was performed on naive CD8+ T cells sorted from blood. Receptor source: a young man in good health.

V gene TRBV4-3 combines with J gene TRBJ2-1; D possibly corresponds to TRBD2 (6 bases). CDR1 LGHNA and CDR2 YSLEER come from the germline V gene. V lost 0 bases, J lost 6 bases, and 12 bases lay in between. CDR3 size: 15 residues. The CDR3 sequence: CASSQEETSLNEQFF. The CDR3 bases are TGCGCCAGCAGCCAAGAGGAAACTAGCCTCAATGAGCAGTTCTTC.

The chain couples TRBV2 to TRBJ2-5, with D uncertain. Germline CDR1 is SNHLY and CDR2 is FYNNEI. This CDR3 is built from 16 residues. V was trimmed by 3 bases and J by 5 bases, leaving 19 bases between them. The CDR3 is CASSDFSGPGTETQYF. In DNA, the CDR3 is TGTGCCAGCAGTGATTTTTCTGGTCCGGGCACGGAGACCCAGTACTTC.

Regarding this clone: This same CDR3 is encoded by further DNA sequences in the sample. The chain is built from TRBV10-3 and TRBJ2-7; D is possibly TRBD2 (5 bases). The CDR3 runs to 12 residues. V shed 8 bases and J shed 0 bases, with 8 bases lying between them. Germline V gives CDR1 ENHRY, CDR2 SYGVKD. The CDR3, as DNA: TGTGCCATCTCTGGGAGCTCCTACGAGCAGTACTTC. Translation gives CAISGSSYEQYF.

This chain joins TRBV20-1 and TRBJ2-7; D ambiguous. The length of the CDR3 is 11 residues. The germline gives CDR1 DFQATT, CDR2 SNEGSKA (reference sequence). V was shortened by 6 bases and J by 7 bases, with 13 bases between the two germline ends. The CDR3, as DNA: TGCAGTGCCAGCACCGCTTATGAGCAGTACTTC. Translating gives CSASTAYEQYF.

The chain uses TRBV4-1 and TRBJ1-4; weak D call: TRBD1 (5 bases). Germline CDR1 is MGHRA and CDR2 is YSYEKL. Trimming removed 4 bases from V and 12 bases from J, with 15 bases in between. The CDR3 is made up of 13 amino acids. This CDR3 is CASSPYRGEELFF. The CDR3 coding sequence is TGCGCCAGCAGCCCCTATCGGGGGGAGGAACTGTTTTTT.

This chain links TRBV14 with TRBJ2-7; 10 nucleotides match TRBD1. V lost 1 base, J lost 9 bases, and 6 bases stayed unmatched. Germline CDR1 SGHDN, CDR2 FVKESK. CDR3 length equals 14 residues. CDR3 sequence (DNA): TGTGCCAGCAGCCAAGTAGGGACAGGGGAAGCGCAGTACTTC. Encoded protein: CASSQVGTGEAQYF.

The chain has TRBV6-1 and TRBJ2-5; possible D gene TRBD1, 5 bases. CDR3 length: 15 residues. Trimming removed 5 bases from V and 7 bases from J, with 20 bases in between. Per the germline V gene, CDR1 is MNHNS and CDR2 is SASEGT. CDR3 in amino acids: CASSPPRVGLVTQYF. The CDR3 nucleotides read TGTGCCAGCAGTCCGCCCAGGGTAGGGTTAGTGACCCAGTACTTC.

The chain uses TRBV7-9 and TRBJ1-5; TRBD1 aligns across 7 bases. The CDR3 is 15 amino acids. Germline CDR1 SEHNR, CDR2 FQNEAQ (reference sequence). V was clipped by 5 bases and J by 3 bases; unmatched bases: 7. CDR3 nucleotide sequence: TGTGCCAGCAGCGGGACAGATGAGGCCAATCAGCCCCAGCATTTT. Translation gives CASSGTDEANQPQHF.

J is TRBJ2-2 and V is TRBV6-5; D is unresolved. The CDR3 is made up of 13 amino acids. In germline, CDR1 is MNHEY, CDR2 SVGAGI. V was pared by 6 bases and J by 7 bases, with 12 bases between. CDR3 in amino acids: CASSLPESGELFF. For the CDR3, the DNA is TGTGCCAGCAGCCTCCCAGAAAGCGGGGAGCTGTTTTTT.

The J gene is TRBJ2-5, the V gene TRBV27; D gene uncertain. V was trimmed by 5 bases and J by 2 bases, leaving 15 bases between them. Germline V gene lookup returns CDR1 MNHEY and CDR2 SMNVEV (reference sequence). The CDR3 length is 15 residues. Here the CDR3 DNA reads TGTGCCAGCAGTCCGGAACCCAGCCCACAAGAGACCCAGTACTTC. Translated: CASSPEPSPQETQYF.